This T cell receptor (beta chain) was captured by sequencing in a study of identical twins. The V end was cut by 1 base, the J end by 0 bases, with 12 bases between. Germline V gene data show CDR1 as SGHRS and CDR2 as YFSETQ. This CDR3 region has 16 residues. MiXCR was run by TCRdb on the 5' RACE reads, yielding one entry per CDR3 protein. Of some 1,700,000 distinct CDR3 sequences in the sample, 32% were seen once. The sample holds a few counts of this clonotype. This chain links TRBV5-1 with TRBJ2-3; D is unresolved. The TCR sequence derives from a newborn girl in good health. What was sequenced was cord blood. As DNA, the CDR3 is TGCGCCAGCAGCTTGAATTACGGGTTTAGCACAGATACGCAGTATTTT. Its translation is CASSLNYGFSTDTQYF.